The 2 T cell receptor beta chains below all came from one sample that was sequenced in a study of blood T cell repertoires in COVID-19. TCRdb keeps only in-frame clones here, not all; method: immunoSEQ multiplex PCR. This sample carries 55,000 to 65,000 clones, under 85% of them seen once, and the ten largest clones take roughly 3%. Sequencing was performed on peripheral blood. These receptor sequences come from a man aged 55 to 70 with acute or convalescent COVID-19.

V and J are TRBV11-3 and TRBJ2-2; TRBD1 aligns across 8 bases. V dropped 5 bases and J dropped 3; count of bases not matched to a gene: 5. CDR3 size: 15 residues. Germline V gives CDR1 SGHNT, CDR2 YENEEA. DNA of the CDR3: TGTGCCAGCAGCCAAGGACAGGGTTACACCGGGGAGCTGTTTTTT. Its protein is CASSQGQGYTGELFF.

Only one count was recorded for this clone. The chain links TRBV9 to TRBJ2-3; D ambiguous. The V end was cut by 0 bases, the J end by 4 bases, with 9 bases between. The CDR3 extends over 14 amino acids. CDR1 SGDLS and CDR2 YYNGEE come from the germline V gene. The CDR3 nucleotides are TGTGCCAGCAGCGTAGGGCCACCTCCAGATACGCAGTATTTT. Translation: CASSVGPPPDTQYF.